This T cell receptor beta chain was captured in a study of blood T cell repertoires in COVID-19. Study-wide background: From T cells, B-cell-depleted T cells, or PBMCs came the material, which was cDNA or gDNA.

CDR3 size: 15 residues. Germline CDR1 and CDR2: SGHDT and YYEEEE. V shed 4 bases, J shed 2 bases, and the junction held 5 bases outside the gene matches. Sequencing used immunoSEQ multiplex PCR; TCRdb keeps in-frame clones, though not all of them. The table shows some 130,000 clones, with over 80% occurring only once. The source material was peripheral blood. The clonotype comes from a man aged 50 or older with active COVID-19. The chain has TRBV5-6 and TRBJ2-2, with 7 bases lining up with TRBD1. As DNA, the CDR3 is TGTGCCAGCAGCCGAGGGGGCTTTAACACCGGGGAGCTGTTTTTT. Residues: CASSRGGFNTGELFF.